This entry lists 15 T cell receptor beta chains sequenced from one sample in a study of beta chain features in type 1 diabetes. Expressed TCRB transcripts were sequenced because the isolated RNA had all been reverse transcribed beforehand. Sequenced by immunoSEQ multiplex PCR; TCRdb stores in-frame clones only, minus some. This table holds about 15,000 clones, 65% found once. No antigen is known for these receptors. General study results and limits: In all four CD4+ subsets, TCRB CDR3 length was significantly, moderately reduced in type 1 diabetes.

Source material: stem cell memory CD4+ T cells from blood. The receptor source for this set is a woman aged 18 to 35 with type 1 diabetes.

This clone came up a few times. The V gene is TRBV7-9, the J gene TRBJ1-2, with D tentatively TRBD1 (6 bases). Germline CDR1 SEHNR, CDR2 FQNEAQ (reference sequence). The length of the CDR3 is 16 residues. The V gene lost 4 bases and the J gene lost 0 bases, with 15 bases spanning the gap. CDR3 sequence: CASSYGGAEANYGYTF. The CDR3 DNA follows: TGTGCCAGCAGCTATGGGGGCGCTGAAGCTAACTATGGCTACACCTTC. The variable domain in full, with the rest retrieved from reference TRBV7-9 and TRBJ1-2, is DTGVSQNPRHKITKRGQNVTFRCDPISEHNRLYWYRQTLGQGPEFLTYFQNEAQLEKSRLLSDRFSAERPKGSFSTLEIQRTEQGDSAMYLCASSYGGAEANYGYTFGSGTRLTVV.

This chain links TRBV5-1 with TRBJ1-2; 7 nucleotides agree with TRBD1. CDR1 and CDR2 (germline): SGHRS, YFSETQ. The J segment lost 8 bases and the V segment lost 3 bases, leaving 7 bases of the junction unmatched. The CDR3 consists of 13 residues. In DNA, the CDR3 is TGCGCCAGCAGCTCGGAGGGGGCATTCGGCTACACCTTC. Protein: CASSSEGAFGYTF.

This clone turned up a few times. The V and J genes are TRBV5-1 and TRBJ2-6; maybe TRBD1 (5 bases). Germline V gives CDR1 SGHRS, CDR2 YFSETQ. The V gene lost 0 bases and the J gene lost 2 bases, with 9 bases spanning the gap. CDR3 length equals 16 residues. The CDR3: CASSLARAAGANVLTF. The CDR3 DNA follows: TGCGCCAGCAGCTTGGCCAGGGCGGCTGGGGCCAACGTCCTGACTTTC.

V and J are TRBV4-3 and TRBJ1-2; no definite D call. The CDR3 is made up of 12 amino acids. V was pared by 6 bases and J by 4 bases, with 9 bases between. Looked up from germline, CDR1 is LGHNA and CDR2 is YSLEER. DNA for the CDR3: TGCGCCAGCAGTATATCCGGCTATGGCTACACCTTC. As protein: CASSISGYGYTF.

V usage is TRBV29-1 and J usage is TRBJ1-4, with TRBD1 identical over 9 bases. V trimming: 2 bases; J trimming: 10 bases; junction bases outside the gene matches: 5. The germline V gene encodes CDR1 SQVTM and CDR2 ANQGSEA. This CDR3 is 13 amino acids long. CDR3 nucleotide sequence: TGCAGCGTTGAACGGGGACAGGGAGGAAAACTGTTTTTT. Translated: CSVERGQGGKLFF.

V usage is TRBV13 and J usage is TRBJ1-6; D perhaps matches TRBD1 (6 bases). The V gene lost 5 bases and the J gene lost 9 bases, with 14 bases spanning the gap. The CDR3 has 14 amino acids. Per the germline V gene, CDR1 is PRHDT and CDR2 is FYEKMQ (reference sequence). In nucleotides, the CDR3 is TGTGCCAGCAGCCTAACGACAGGACCTTCACCCCTCCACTTT. Its translation is CASSLTTGPSPLHF.

This clone was counted once. The CDR3, as DNA: TGTGCCAGCAGTACTGGGCTAACCTACGAGCAGTACTTC. It is translated as CASSTGLTYEQYF. The V and J genes are TRBV28 and TRBJ2-7; D call uncertain. V lost 5 bases, J lost 2 bases, and 10 bases lay in between. Germline V gene data show CDR1 as MDHEN and CDR2 as SYDVKM. The CDR3 extends over 13 amino acids.

The rearrangement joins TRBV9 to TRBJ1-1; possible D gene TRBD1, 5 bases. CDR1 SGDLS and CDR2 YYNGEE come from the germline V gene. V was cut by 2 bases and J by 2 bases, with 10 bases left in between. The CDR3 loop spans 14 amino acids. The CDR3 is CASSVDSLNTEAFF. The CDR3 coding sequence is TGTGCCAGCAGCGTCGACAGCCTCAACACTGAAGCTTTCTTT. Based on the CDR3 plus reference TRBV9 and TRBJ1-1, the full variable domain is DSGVTQTPKHLITATGQRVTLRCSPRSGDLSVYWYQQSLDQGLQFLIQYYNGEERAKGNILERFSAQQFPDLHSELNLSSLELGDSALYFCASSVDSLNTEAFFGQGTRLTVV.

The chain has TRBV28 and TRBJ1-2, with D tentatively TRBD1 (6 bases). The V and J ends lost 5 bases and 3 bases respectively, with 10 bases between them. The V gene's germline CDR1 is MDHEN and CDR2 SYDVKM. This CDR3 has 13 residues. CDR3 amino acids: CASSNRVDYGYTF. In nucleotides, the CDR3 is TGTGCCAGCAGTAACAGGGTAGACTATGGCTACACCTTC.

The V call is TRBV29-1, the J call TRBJ2-1, with 9 bases aligning to TRBD2. The germline gives CDR1 SQVTM, CDR2 ANQGSEA. The CDR3 runs 14 residues. The junction had 11 bases not matched to a gene; V was cut back by 5 bases and J by 9 bases. DNA of the CDR3: TGCAGCGTTCCCGGGGGCGGGAGGGCAGGTGAGCAGTTCTTC. It is translated as CSVPGGGRAGEQFF.

J is TRBJ2-4 and V is TRBV11-3, with TRBD2 as a possible D gene (6 bases). The CDR3 loop spans 16 amino acids. Trimming pared 5 bases from V and 9 bases from J, leaving 23 bases between. CDR1 is SGHNT, CDR2 YENEEA, per germline. CDR3 sequence (DNA): TGTGCCAGCAGCCCCCCGGGACTTACGTTTCGGGGCATTCAGTACTTC. This gives the protein CASSPPGLTFRGIQYF.

This chain links TRBV15 with TRBJ2-1; TRBD2 is a possible D gene (7 bases). Trimming shortened V by 3 bases and J by 4 bases, and 10 bases separated the two germline ends. The length of the CDR3 is 14 residues. Germline V gene sequence: CDR1 LNHNV, CDR2 YYDKDF (reference sequence). CDR3 bases: TGTGCCACCAGCAGCGGGGGGCCGTACAATGAGCAGTTCTTC. Protein: CATSSGGPYNEQFF.

The sample holds a few counts of this clone. The V and J genes are TRBV4-3 and TRBJ2-3; the D gene is possibly TRBD1 (5 bases). V was trimmed by 1 base and J by 4 bases, leaving 15 bases between them. The CDR3 is 16 amino acids. Germline CDR1 is LGHNA and CDR2 is YSLEER. CDR3 sequence: CASSQGPNWGADTQYF. In DNA form, the CDR3 reads TGCGCCAGCAGCCAAGGGCCTAACTGGGGCGCAGATACGCAGTATTTT.

The J gene is TRBJ2-2, the V gene TRBV4-3; TRBD1 matches 9 bases. The CDR3 spans 18 residues. The J segment lost 6 bases and the V segment lost 1 base, leaving 12 bases of the junction unmatched. Germline V lookup: CDR1 LGHNA, CDR2 YSLEER. CDR3 residues: CASSQVPLQGAIAGELFF. CDR3 coding DNA: TGCGCCAGCAGCCAAGTACCCTTACAGGGGGCCATAGCCGGGGAGCTGTTTTTT.

The chain carries TRBV5-1 and TRBJ1-1, with a possible D match to TRBD1 (6 bases). The CDR3 consists of 15 residues. The V end lost 5 bases, the J end lost 3 bases, and 17 bases lay between the germline ends. Germline V gene sequence: CDR1 SGHRS, CDR2 YFSETQ. The CDR3 coding sequence is TGCGCCAGCAGAGAGGTAGGCAGGGGAGACACTGAAGCTTTCTTT. Translation: CASREVGRGDTEAFF. The whole variable domain, filled in from reference TRBV5-1 and TRBJ1-1, reads KAGVTQTPRYLIKTRGQQVTLSCSPISGHRSVSWYQQTPGQGLQFLFEYFSETQRNKGNFPGRFSGRQFSNSRSEMNVSTLELGDSALYLCASREVGRGDTEAFFGQGTRLTVV.